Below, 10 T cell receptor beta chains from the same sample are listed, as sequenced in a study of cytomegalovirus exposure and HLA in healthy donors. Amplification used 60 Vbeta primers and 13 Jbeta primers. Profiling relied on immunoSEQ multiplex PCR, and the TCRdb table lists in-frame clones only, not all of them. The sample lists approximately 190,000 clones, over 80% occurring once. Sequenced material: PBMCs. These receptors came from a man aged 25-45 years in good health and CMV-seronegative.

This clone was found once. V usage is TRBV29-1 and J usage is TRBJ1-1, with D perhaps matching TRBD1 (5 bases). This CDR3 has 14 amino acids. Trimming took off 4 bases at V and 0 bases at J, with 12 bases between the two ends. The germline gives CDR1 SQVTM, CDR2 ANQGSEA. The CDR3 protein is CSVGGRALNTEAFF. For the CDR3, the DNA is TGCAGCGTTGGGGGCCGGGCCTTGAACACTGAAGCTTTCTTT.

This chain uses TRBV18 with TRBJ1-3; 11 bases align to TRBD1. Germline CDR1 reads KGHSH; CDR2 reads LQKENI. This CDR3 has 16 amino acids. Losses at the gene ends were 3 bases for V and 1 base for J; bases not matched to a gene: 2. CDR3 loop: CASSPGQGVSGNTIYF. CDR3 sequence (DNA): TGTGCCAGCTCACCGGGACAGGGGGTGTCTGGAAACACCATATATTTT.

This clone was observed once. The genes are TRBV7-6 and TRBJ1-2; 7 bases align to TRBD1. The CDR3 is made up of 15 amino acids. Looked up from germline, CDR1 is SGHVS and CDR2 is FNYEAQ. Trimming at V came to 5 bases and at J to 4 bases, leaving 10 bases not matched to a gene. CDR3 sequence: CASSPRDRDFYGYTF. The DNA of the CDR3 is TGTGCCAGCAGCCCCCGGGACAGAGACTTCTATGGCTACACCTTC.

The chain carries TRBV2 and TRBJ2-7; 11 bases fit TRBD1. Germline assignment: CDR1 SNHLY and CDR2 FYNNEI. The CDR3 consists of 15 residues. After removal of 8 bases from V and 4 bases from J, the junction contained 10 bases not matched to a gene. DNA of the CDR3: TGTGCCAGCCAGACGGGGACAGGGGGGGGTTACGAGCAGTACTTC. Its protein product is CASQTGTGGGYEQYF.

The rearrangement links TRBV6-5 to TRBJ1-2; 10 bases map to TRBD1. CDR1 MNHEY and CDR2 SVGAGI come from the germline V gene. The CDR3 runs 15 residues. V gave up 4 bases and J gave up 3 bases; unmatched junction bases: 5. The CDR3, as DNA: TGTGCCAGCAGTTTCGGGACAGGGGTCGACTATGGCTACACCTTC. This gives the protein CASSFGTGVDYGYTF.

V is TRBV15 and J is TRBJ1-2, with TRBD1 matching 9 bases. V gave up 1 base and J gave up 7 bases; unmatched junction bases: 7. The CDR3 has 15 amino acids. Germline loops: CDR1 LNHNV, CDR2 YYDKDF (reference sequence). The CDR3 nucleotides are TGTGCCACCAGCAGAGGTCCGGGACAGGGTTCTGGCTACACCTTC. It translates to CATSRGPGQGSGYTF.

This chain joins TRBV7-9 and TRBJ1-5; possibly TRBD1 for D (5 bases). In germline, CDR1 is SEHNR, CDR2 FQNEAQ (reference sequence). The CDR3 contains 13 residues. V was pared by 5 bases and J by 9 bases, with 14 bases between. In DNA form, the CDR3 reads TGTGCCAGCAGCCGAAACCAGGGCACGCCCCAGCATTTT. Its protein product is CASSRNQGTPQHF.

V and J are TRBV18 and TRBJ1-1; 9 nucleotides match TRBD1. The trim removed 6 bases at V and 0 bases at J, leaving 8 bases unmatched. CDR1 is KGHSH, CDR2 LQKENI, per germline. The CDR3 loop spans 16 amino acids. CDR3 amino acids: CASSSGQGRMNTEAFF. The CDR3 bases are TGTGCCAGCTCCTCCGGACAGGGGCGAATGAACACTGAAGCTTTCTTT.

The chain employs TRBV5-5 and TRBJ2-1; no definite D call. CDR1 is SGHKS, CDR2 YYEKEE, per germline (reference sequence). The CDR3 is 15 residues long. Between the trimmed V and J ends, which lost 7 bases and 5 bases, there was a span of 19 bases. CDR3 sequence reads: CASYRHHKADNEQFF. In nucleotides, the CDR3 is TGTGCCAGCTACCGACATCACAAGGCAGACAATGAGCAGTTCTTC.

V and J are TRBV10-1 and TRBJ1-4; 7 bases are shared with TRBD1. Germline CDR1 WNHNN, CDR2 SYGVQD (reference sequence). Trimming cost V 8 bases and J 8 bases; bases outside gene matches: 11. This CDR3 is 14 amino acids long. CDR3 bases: TGCGCCAGCCGTCACGACAGGGTTCGGGAAAAACTGTTTTTT. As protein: CASRHDRVREKLFF.